This T cell receptor (beta chain) was identified during a study of long-term antiretroviral therapy in people with HIV. Study outcomes and limitations: Clonotypes expanded prior to ART showed repertoire dominance at all sampled time points.

About this clone: Its target is unknown.

Samples were assayed with immunoSEQ v3.0 at survey level. Assay used: immunoSEQ multiplex PCR; TCRdb lists only in-frame clones, some missing. Of some 26,000 clones listed, 76% were seen once; the top ten hold about 11%. This material consisted of unsorted PBMCs, taken 1.1 years before starting antiretroviral therapy. The source of this sequence is a middle-aged woman with HIV.

CDR3: CASSYEKYNEQFF. The CDR3 DNA follows: TGTGCCAGCAGTTACGAGAAGTACAATGAGCAGTTCTTC. The rearrangement links TRBV6-6 to TRBJ2-1; no reliable D call. V was clipped by 2 bases and J by 4 bases, with 6 bases between them. The CDR3 length is 13 residues. Looked up from germline, CDR1 is MNHNY and CDR2 is SVGAGI (reference sequence).